This T cell receptor (beta chain) was profiled in a study of T cell changes during pregnancy in multiple sclerosis. Germline CDR1 and CDR2: MNHNS and SASEGT. The V segment lost 5 bases and the J segment 3 bases; nucleotides outside the gene matches: 7. The CDR3 has 14 residues. Here immunoSEQ multiplex PCR was the method, and the copy in TCRdb shows in-frame clones only, minus some. The table includes 30,000 to 45,000 clones, about 91% detected once. The chain is built from TRBV6-1 and TRBJ2-7, with 7 bases fitting TRBD1. The sample was CD8+ T cells from peripheral blood mononuclear cells, taken before pregnancy. This receptor was taken from a female donor with multiple sclerosis, enrolled in a pregnancy study. CDR3 sequence: CASSLRGPLYEQYF. The CDR3, as DNA: TGTGCCAGCAGTCTGAGGGGGCCCCTCTACGAGCAGTACTTC.